This T cell receptor beta chain was recorded in a study of CD8 T cells in Susac syndrome. Broader study findings: Across the total CD8+ repertoires, 15 to 20 Susac-specific public clones were detected, and across the CD8+ TEMRA repertoires, roughly five such clones were detected.

This CDR3 is built from 13 residues. Trimming pared 5 bases from V and 1 base from J, leaving 8 bases between. Germline V CDR1 and CDR2: PRHDT, FYEKMQ (reference sequence). On this clonotype: What it binds is not known.

From blood CD8+ and CD4+ T cells, the TCR beta chain was sequenced. Negative isolation was used for CD8+ and CD4+ T cells, and FACS enrichment was applied to TEMRA cells. An input of roughly 0.5 to 1 ug of RNA was subjected to reverse transcription using random hexamers. TCRdb used MiXCR to reprocess the immunoSEQ multiplex PCR reads, holding one entry per CDR3 protein. This sample has about 120,000 distinct CDR3 sequences, with about 94% found just once. Material for sequencing was CD8+ T cells from PBMCs. The receptor was isolated from a human donor with Susac syndrome. This sequence joins TRBV13 and TRBJ2-5; possibly TRBD2 for D (6 bases). CDR3 in amino acids: CASSAGIQETQYF. CDR3 sequence (DNA): TGTGCCAGCAGCGCGGGGATCCAAGAGACCCAGTACTTC.